A selection of T cell receptor beta chains follows, all from one sample in a study of blood T cell repertoires in COVID-19. Assay: immunoSEQ multiplex PCR; the TCRdb copy retains only in-frame clones and omits some. Among hundreds of thousands of clones listed, roughly 91% were seen once. What was sequenced was PBMCs or T cells enriched from blood (not recorded which). These receptors came from a woman between 55 and 75 years old in a cohort exposed to, infected with or recovered from COVID-19 (not recorded which). Both conserved end residues are part of each CDR3. The D gene is left open where the match is weak. Clone sizes are given selectively: once, few, many, or a class where the clone is expanded.

length: 15
size: .
V: TRBV24-1
J: TRBJ2-1
D: .
DNA: TGTGCCACCAGTGATAGTAAGCGTGGCTACAATGAGCAGTTCTTC
CDR3: CATSDSKRGYNEQFF

length: 14
size: .
V: TRBV4-1
J: TRBJ1-2
D: .
DNA: TGCGCCAGCAGACCGCAGGGTCGTTTTTCTGGCTACACCTTC
CDR3: CASRPQGRFSGYTF

length: 14
size: .
V: TRBV18
J: TRBJ2-7
D: TRBD1
DNA: TGTGCCAGCTCTCCCGGACAGGGAAGGTACGAGCAGTACTTC
CDR3: CASSPGQGRYEQYF

length: 13
size: .
V: TRBV11-2
J: TRBJ1-2
D: .
DNA: TGTGCCAGCAGCTCCCTTGGGAGCTATGGCTACACCTTC
CDR3: CASSSLGSYGYTF

length: 15
size: .
V: TRBV10-3
J: TRBJ1-4
D: TRBD1
DNA: TGTGCCATCAGTGCGGGACAGACGATGAATGAAAAACTGTTTTTT
CDR3: CAISAGQTMNEKLFF

length: 16
size: .
V: TRBV7-2
J: TRBJ1-6
D: TRBD1
DNA: TGTGCCAGCAGCTTAGAACAGGGGTCGGGTAATTCACCCCTCCACTTT
CDR3: CASSLEQGSGNSPLHF

length: 15
size: .
V: TRBV7-3
J: TRBJ2-7
D: .
DNA: TGTGCCAGCAGCAGACGCTCCGGGAGCGGGTACGAGCAGTACTTC
CDR3: CASSRRSGSGYEQYF

length: 18
size: .
V: TRBV10-3
J: TRBJ2-1
D: TRBD2
DNA: TGTGCCATCAGTGGGGGGACTAGCGGAATAACTTCCTACAATGAGCAGTTCTTC
CDR3: CAISGGTSGITSYNEQFF

length: 14
size: .
V: TRBV19
J: TRBJ2-7
D: .
DNA: TGTGCCAGTAGTACCGCGGGATTAACCTACGAGCAGTACTTC
CDR3: CASSTAGLTYEQYF

length: 14
size: .
V: TRBV5-1
J: TRBJ2-5
D: .
DNA: TGCGCCAGCAGCCTAAGGACGGGACAAGAGACCCAGTACTTC
CDR3: CASSLRTGQETQYF

length: 16
size: .
V: TRBV27
J: TRBJ2-1
D: .
DNA: TGTGCCAGCAGTTTATCGGTCGGGAGTGCCAACAATGAGCAGTTCTTC
CDR3: CASSLSVGSANNEQFF

length: 14
size: .
V: TRBV9
J: TRBJ1-3
D: .
DNA: TGTGCCAGCAGCGCAGGGGTTTACGGAAACACCATATATTTT
CDR3: CASSAGVYGNTIYF

length: 14
size: .
V: TRBV3-1/TRBV3-2
J: TRBJ2-7
D: .
DNA: TGTGCCAGCAGCCCTAGACCAGGGCCCTACGAGCAGTACTTC
CDR3: CASSPRPGPYEQYF

length: 15
size: .
V: TRBV5-1
J: TRBJ2-2
D: .
DNA: TGCGCCAGCAGCTTGGGAACTACCGACACCGGGGAGCTGTTTTTT
CDR3: CASSLGTTDTGELFF

length: 13
size: .
V: TRBV12-3/TRBV12-4
J: TRBJ1-2
D: .
DNA: TGTGCCAGCAGTTTGCAGGGGAGGGACGGCTACACCTTC
CDR3: CASSLQGRDGYTF

length: 16
size: .
V: TRBV3-1/TRBV3-2
J: TRBJ1-2
D: .
DNA: TGTGCCAGCAGCCAAGGTGGGGCAGGGAAGTATAATGGCTACACCTTC
CDR3: CASSQGGAGKYNGYTF

length: 13
size: .
V: TRBV9
J: TRBJ2-3
D: TRBD1
DNA: TGTGCCAGCAGCGCGGGACAGACAGATACGCAGTATTTT
CDR3: CASSAGQTDTQYF

length: 15
size: .
V: TRBV3-1/TRBV3-2
J: TRBJ2-1
D: TRBD2
DNA: TGTGCCAGCAGCCCTGGGACTAGCGGGAGGAATGAGCAGTTCTTC
CDR3: CASSPGTSGRNEQFF

length: 12
size: few
V: TRBV29-1
J: TRBJ1-5
D: .
DNA: TGCAGGGGGGCAAAAGGGCCTCGGCCCCAGCATTTT
CDR3: CRGAKGPRPQHF

length: 16
size: .
V: TRBV4-2
J: TRBJ2-1
D: .
DNA: TGTGCCAGCAGCTCTCAGACAGGAAGGTCCTACAATGAGCAGTTCTTC
CDR3: CASSSQTGRSYNEQFF

length: 20
size: .
V: TRBV28
J: TRBJ2-1
D: TRBD2
DNA: TGTGCCAGCAGTCCCGGACTAGCGGGAGTATCTGTGAGGGACTACAATGAGCAGTTCTTC
CDR3: CASSPGLAGVSVRDYNEQFF

length: 16
size: .
V: TRBV7-6
J: TRBJ1-3
D: .
DNA: TGTGCCAGCAGCTTAGCATCTACTAGCTCTGGAAACACCATATATTTT
CDR3: CASSLASTSSGNTIYF